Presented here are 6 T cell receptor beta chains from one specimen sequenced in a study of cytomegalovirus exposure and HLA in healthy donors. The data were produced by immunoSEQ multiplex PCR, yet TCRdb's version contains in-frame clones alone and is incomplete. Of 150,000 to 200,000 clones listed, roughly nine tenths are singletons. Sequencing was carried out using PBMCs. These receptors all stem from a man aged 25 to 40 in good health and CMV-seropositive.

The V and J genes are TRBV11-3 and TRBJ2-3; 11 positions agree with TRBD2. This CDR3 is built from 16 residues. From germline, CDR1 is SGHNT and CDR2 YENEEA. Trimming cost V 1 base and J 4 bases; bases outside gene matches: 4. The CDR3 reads CASSLVAGGSPDTQYF. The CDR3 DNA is TGTGCCAGCAGCTTAGTAGCGGGGGGGAGTCCAGATACGCAGTATTTT.

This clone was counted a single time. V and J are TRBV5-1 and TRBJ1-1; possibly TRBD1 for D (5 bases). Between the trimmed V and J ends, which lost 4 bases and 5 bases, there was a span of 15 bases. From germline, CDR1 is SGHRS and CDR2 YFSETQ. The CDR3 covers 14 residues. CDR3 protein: CASSVEVRGTEAFF. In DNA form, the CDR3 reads TGCGCCAGCAGCGTGGAAGTGAGGGGAACTGAAGCTTTCTTT. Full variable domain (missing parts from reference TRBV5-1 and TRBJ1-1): KAGVTQTPRYLIKTRGQQVTLSCSPISGHRSVSWYQQTPGQGLQFLFEYFSETQRNKGNFPGRFSGRQFSNSRSEMNVSTLELGDSALYLCASSVEVRGTEAFFGQGTRLTVV.

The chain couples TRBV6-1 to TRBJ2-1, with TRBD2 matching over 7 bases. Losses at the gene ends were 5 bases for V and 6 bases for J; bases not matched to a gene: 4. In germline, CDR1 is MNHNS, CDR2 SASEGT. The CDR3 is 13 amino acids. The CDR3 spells CASSRDYFNEQFF. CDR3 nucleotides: TGTGCCAGCAGTCGGGACTACTTCAATGAGCAGTTCTTC.

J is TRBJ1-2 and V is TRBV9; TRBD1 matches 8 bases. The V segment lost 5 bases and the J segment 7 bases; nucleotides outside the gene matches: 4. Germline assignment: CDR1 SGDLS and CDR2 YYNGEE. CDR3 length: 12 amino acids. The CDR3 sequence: CASRGRGPGYTF. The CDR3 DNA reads TGTGCCAGCAGGGGCAGGGGGCCTGGCTACACCTTC.

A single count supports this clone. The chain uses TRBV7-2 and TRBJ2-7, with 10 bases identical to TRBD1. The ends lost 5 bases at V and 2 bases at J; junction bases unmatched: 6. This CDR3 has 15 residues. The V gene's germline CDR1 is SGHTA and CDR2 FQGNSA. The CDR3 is CASSLMGTGAYEQYF. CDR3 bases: TGTGCCAGCAGCCTCATGGGGACAGGGGCCTACGAGCAGTACTTC.

The CDR3 DNA is TGTGCCTGGAGTGGTGGGGGCAGCCCCCAGCATTTT. Translated, it gives CAWSGGGSPQHF. The rearrangement uses TRBV30 and TRBJ1-5; the D gene is possibly TRBD1 (6 bases). CDR3 length: 12 amino acids. V was cut by 1 base and J by 10 bases, with 11 bases left in between. The germline V gene encodes CDR1 GTSNPN and CDR2 SVGIG (reference sequence).